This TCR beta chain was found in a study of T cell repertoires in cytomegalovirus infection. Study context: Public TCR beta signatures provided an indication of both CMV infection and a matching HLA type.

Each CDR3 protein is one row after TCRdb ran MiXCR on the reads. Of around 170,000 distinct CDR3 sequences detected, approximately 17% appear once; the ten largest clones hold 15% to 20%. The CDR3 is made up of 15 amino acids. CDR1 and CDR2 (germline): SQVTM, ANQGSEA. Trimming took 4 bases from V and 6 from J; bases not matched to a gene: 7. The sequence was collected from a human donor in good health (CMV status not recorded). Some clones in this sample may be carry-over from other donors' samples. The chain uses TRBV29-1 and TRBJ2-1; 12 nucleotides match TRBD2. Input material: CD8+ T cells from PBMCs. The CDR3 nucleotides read TGCAGCGTTGTCATGACTAGCGGGAGAGGCAATGAGCAGTTCTTC. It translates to CSVVMTSGRGNEQFF.